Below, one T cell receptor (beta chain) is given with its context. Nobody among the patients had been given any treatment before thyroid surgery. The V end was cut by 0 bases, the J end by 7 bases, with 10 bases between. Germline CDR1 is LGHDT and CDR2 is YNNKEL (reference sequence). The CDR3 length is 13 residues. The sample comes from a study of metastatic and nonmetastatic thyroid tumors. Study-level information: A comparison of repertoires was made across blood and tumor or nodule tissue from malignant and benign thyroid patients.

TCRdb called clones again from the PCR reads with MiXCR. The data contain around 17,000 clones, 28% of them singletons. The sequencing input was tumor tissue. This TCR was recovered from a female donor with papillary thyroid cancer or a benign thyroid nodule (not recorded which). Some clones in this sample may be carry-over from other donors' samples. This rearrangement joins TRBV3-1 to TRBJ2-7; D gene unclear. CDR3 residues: CASSQDPVREQYF. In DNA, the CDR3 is TGTGCCAGCAGCCAAGATCCCGTAAGGGAGCAGTACTTC.